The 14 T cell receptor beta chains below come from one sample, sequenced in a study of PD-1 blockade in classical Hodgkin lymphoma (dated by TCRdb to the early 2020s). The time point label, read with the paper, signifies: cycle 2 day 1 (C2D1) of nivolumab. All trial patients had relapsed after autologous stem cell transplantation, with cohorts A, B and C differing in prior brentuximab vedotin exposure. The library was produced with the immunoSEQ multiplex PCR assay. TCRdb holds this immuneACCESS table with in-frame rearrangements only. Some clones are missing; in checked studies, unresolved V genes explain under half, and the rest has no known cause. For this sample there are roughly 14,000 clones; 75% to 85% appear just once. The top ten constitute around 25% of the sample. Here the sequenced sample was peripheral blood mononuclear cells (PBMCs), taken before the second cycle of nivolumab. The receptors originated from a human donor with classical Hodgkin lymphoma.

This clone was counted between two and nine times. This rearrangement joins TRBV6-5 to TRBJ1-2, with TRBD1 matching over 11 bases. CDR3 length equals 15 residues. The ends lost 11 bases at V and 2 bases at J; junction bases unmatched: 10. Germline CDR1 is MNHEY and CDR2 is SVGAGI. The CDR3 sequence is CAVRDRGKRNYGYTF. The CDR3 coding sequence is TGTGCCGTTCGGGACAGGGGGAAAAGGAACTATGGCTACACCTTC.

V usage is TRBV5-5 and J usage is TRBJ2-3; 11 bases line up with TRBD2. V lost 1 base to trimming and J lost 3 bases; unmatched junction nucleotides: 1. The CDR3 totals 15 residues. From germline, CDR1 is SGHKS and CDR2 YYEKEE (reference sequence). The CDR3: CASSLPSGGTDTQYF. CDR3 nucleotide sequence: TGTGCCAGCAGCTTGCCTAGCGGGGGGACAGATACGCAGTATTTT.

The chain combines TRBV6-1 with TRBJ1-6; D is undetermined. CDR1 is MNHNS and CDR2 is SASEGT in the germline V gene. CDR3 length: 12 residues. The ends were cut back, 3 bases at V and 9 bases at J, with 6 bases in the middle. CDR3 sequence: CASSDGISPLHF. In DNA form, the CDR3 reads TGTGCCAGCAGTGACGGGATTTCACCCCTCCACTTT.

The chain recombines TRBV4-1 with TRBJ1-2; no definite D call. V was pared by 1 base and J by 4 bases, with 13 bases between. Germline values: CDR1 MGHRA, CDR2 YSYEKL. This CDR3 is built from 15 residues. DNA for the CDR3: TGCGCCAGCAGCCAAGTGCTGGCCAGGCCCTATGGCTACACCTTC. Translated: CASSQVLARPYGYTF.

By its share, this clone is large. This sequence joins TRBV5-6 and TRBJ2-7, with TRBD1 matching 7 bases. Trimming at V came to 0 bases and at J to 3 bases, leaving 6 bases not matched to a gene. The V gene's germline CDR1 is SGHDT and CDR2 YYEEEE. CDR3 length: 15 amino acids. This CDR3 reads CASSLVGQNNYEQYF. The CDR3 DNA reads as TGTGCCAGCAGCTTGGTGGGACAGAATAACTACGAGCAGTACTTC.

CDR3 protein: CASSLGTLNTEAFF. The CDR3, as DNA: TGTGCCAGCAGCTTGGGGACGTTGAACACTGAAGCTTTCTTT. The rearrangement uses TRBV5-5 and TRBJ1-1; no definite D call. The CDR3 is 14 residues long. V gave up 0 bases and J gave up 0 bases, with 6 bases separating them. Germline CDR1 is SGHKS and CDR2 is YYEKEE (reference sequence).

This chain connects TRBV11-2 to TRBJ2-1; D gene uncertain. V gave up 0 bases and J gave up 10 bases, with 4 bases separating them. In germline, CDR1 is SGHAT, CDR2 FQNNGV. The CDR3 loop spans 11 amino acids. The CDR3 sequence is CASSLDREQFF. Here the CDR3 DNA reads TGTGCCAGCAGCTTAGATAGGGAGCAGTTCTTC.

This CDR3 reads CASSEGRGGTGELFF. In DNA form, the CDR3 reads TGTGCCAGCAGTGAAGGCCGGGGGGGCACCGGGGAGCTGTTTTTT. J is TRBJ2-2 and V is TRBV2; 8 bases are shared with TRBD2. Per germline, CDR1 SNHLY and CDR2 FYNNEI. V shed 1 base and J 4 bases; nucleotides not matched to a gene: 2. The CDR3 extends over 15 amino acids.

The CDR3 DNA is TGTGCCAGCTCAAGCGACAGCTATAGCAATCAGCCCCAGCATTTT. It translates to CASSSDSYSNQPQHF. The rearrangement uses TRBV18 and TRBJ1-5, with D possibly TRBD1 on 5 matching bases. This CDR3 has 15 amino acids. Germline values: CDR1 KGHSH, CDR2 LQKENI. V was trimmed by 5 bases and J by 0 bases, leaving 11 bases between them. The entire variable domain, with the rest obtained from reference TRBV18 and TRBJ1-5, is as follows: NAGVMQNPRHLVRRRGQEARLRCSPMKGHSHVYWYRQLPEEGLKFMVYLQKENIIDESGMPKERFSAEFPKEGPSILRIQQVVRGDSAAYFCASSSDSYSNQPQHFGDGTRLSIL.

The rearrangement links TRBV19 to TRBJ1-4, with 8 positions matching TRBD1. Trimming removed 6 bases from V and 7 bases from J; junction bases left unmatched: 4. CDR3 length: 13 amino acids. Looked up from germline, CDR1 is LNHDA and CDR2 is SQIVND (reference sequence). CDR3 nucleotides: TGTGCCAGTAGGACAGGGGAACTTGAAAAACTGTTTTTT. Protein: CASRTGELEKLFF.

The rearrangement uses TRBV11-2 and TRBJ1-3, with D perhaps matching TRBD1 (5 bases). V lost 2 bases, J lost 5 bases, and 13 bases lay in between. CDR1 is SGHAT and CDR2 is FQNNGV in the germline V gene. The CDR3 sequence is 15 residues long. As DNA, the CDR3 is TGTGCCAGCAGCTTACAGGGCAGAGGTCGAAACACCATATATTTT. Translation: CASSLQGRGRNTIYF. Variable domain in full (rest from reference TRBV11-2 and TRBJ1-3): EAGVAQSPRYKIIEKRQSVAFWCNPISGHATLYWYQQILGQGPKLLIQFQNNGVVDDSQLPKDRFSAERLKGVDSTLKIQPAKLEDSAVYLCASSLQGRGRNTIYFGEGSWLTVV.

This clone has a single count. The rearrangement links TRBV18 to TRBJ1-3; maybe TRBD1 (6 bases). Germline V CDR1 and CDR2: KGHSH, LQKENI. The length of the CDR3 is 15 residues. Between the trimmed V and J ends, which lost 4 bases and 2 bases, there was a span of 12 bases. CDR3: CASSRQVVAGNTIYF. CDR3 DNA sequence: TGTGCCAGCTCACGACAGGTCGTAGCTGGAAACACCATATATTTT.

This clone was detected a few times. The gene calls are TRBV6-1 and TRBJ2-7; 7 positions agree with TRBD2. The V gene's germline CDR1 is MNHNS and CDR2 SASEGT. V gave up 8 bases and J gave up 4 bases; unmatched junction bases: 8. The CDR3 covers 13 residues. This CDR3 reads CASSPWGGYEQYF. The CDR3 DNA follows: TGTGCCAGCTCTCCGTGGGGGGGGTACGAGCAGTACTTC.

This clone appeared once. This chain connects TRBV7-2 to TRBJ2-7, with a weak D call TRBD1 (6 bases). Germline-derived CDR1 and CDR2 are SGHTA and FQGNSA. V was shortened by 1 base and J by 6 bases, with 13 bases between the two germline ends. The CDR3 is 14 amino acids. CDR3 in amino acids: CASSLVGARGEQYF. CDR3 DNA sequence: TGTGCCAGCAGCTTAGTGGGGGCTCGGGGCGAGCAGTACTTC.